The clone carrying this T cell receptor (beta chain) was counted ten times or more. Its target is unknown. TCRdb re-called the multiplex PCR reads with MiXCR, one entry per CDR3 protein. The sample lists about 180,000 distinct CDR3 sequences, roughly a third occurring once. This sample is drawn from a study of breast tumors, draining lymph nodes, adjacent tissues. Study-wide points: Data fit most tumor T cells coming from lymph node, expanding in tumor. Tumor repertoires ranked between lymph nodes and nontumor tissue in diversity, with V and J gene preferences. Luminal-like breast cancer showed significantly greater tumor-nontumor repertoire similarity than basal-like breast cancer did. The lymph node origin of tumor T cells was framed as consistent with a hypothesis, not demonstrated.

Axillary draining lymph nodes of breast cancer patients supplied the node samples. Sequenced material: axillary lymph node tissue. This TCR derives from a female donor with breast cancer. Some clones in this sample may be carry-over from other donors' samples.

The CDR3 DNA sequence: TGTGCCAGCAGGGCAGGGGCCGCTTATGCAACTAATGAAAAACTGTTTTTT. Protein product: CASRAGAAYATNEKLFF. The chain combines TRBV2 with TRBJ1-4; possible D gene TRBD1, 6 bases. Trimming stripped 6 bases from V and 0 bases from J, with 17 bases between. Germline loops: CDR1 SNHLY, CDR2 FYNNEI. CDR3 length: 17 amino acids.